These 13 T cell receptor beta chains came from one sample sequenced in a study of response to subunit inactivated influenza vaccine. MiXCR, applied by TCRdb to the RT-PCR reads, yields one record per CDR3 protein. The sample includes hundreds of thousands of distinct CDR3 sequences, 20% to 25% seen only once; the top ten take about 9.4%. The sample was PBMCs from blood, taken 21 months after vaccination. The receptor set was obtained from a man in his fifties or sixties who received an inactivated influenza vaccine.

This chain joins TRBV24-1 and TRBJ2-7; D is unclear. Trimming shortened V by 5 bases and J by 2 bases, and 12 bases separated the two germline ends. The length of the CDR3 is 14 residues. The V gene's germline CDR1 is KGHDR and CDR2 SFDVKD. The CDR3 nucleotides read TGTGCCACCAGTGTAGTTTACAGAACCTACGAGCAGTACTTC. Amino acids: CATSVVYRTYEQYF.

DNA of the CDR3: TGTGCCACCAGCACCCGGACAGGGGTCTACAATGAGCAGTTCTTC. Encoded protein: CATSTRTGVYNEQFF. The chain links TRBV15 to TRBJ2-1; TRBD1 matches at 9 bases. Germline CDR1 and CDR2: LNHNV and YYDKDF (reference sequence). This CDR3 is 15 amino acids long. The V gene end was trimmed by 4 bases and the J gene end by 3 bases; junction bases not matched to a gene: 4.

This chain joins TRBV25-1 and TRBJ1-6; D uncertain. The length of the CDR3 is 15 residues. V gave up 4 bases and J gave up 7 bases, with 14 bases separating them. Looked up from germline, CDR1 is MGHDK and CDR2 is SYGVNS. The CDR3 DNA sequence: TGTGCCAGCAGTGCAACCGGGCCCTCAAATTCACCCCTCCACTTT. This translates into CASSATGPSNSPLHF.

This clonotype was recorded many times. V gene TRBV7-9 combines with J gene TRBJ1-5; no definite D call. The CDR3 is 14 amino acids. CDR1 and CDR2 from the germline V gene are SEHNR and FQNEAQ (reference sequence). V lost 4 bases to trimming and J lost 5 bases, with 12 bases between them. Here the CDR3 reads CASSSIGVYQPQHF. The CDR3 region has the DNA TGTGCCAGCAGCTCGATTGGGGTATATCAGCCCCAGCATTTT.

In this sample, this clonotype turned up a few times. The V and J genes are TRBV28 and TRBJ2-7; perhaps TRBD1 as D (6 bases). Germline values: CDR1 MDHEN, CDR2 SYDVKM. Deletions cut 5 bases from V and 6 bases from J, with 17 bases between. The CDR3 consists of 14 residues. The CDR3 is CASSPYRVSSEQYF. For the CDR3, the DNA is TGTGCCAGCAGTCCTTACAGGGTGTCGAGCGAGCAGTACTTC.

The rearrangement uses TRBV10-3 and TRBJ1-5; D may be TRBD1 (5 bases). V lost 8 bases to trimming and J lost 3 bases, with 17 bases between them. CDR3 length: 15 amino acids. CDR1 ENHRY and CDR2 SYGVKD come from the germline V gene. CDR3 sequence reads: CAISQGGQNNQPQHF. The CDR3 DNA sequence: TGTGCCATCTCCCAGGGAGGGCAGAACAATCAGCCCCAGCATTTT.

The genes are TRBV12-3 or TRBV12-4 and TRBJ2-7; TRBD1 might be the D (5 bases). The V end lost 3 bases, the J end lost 2 bases, and 11 bases lay between the germline ends. This CDR3 has 14 residues. CDR3 in amino acids: CASSFGTRAYEQYF. CDR3 DNA sequence: TGTGCCAGCAGTTTTGGCACCAGGGCCTACGAGCAGTACTTC.

This clonotype was seen just once. This chain connects TRBV5-4 to TRBJ2-1, with 8 positions matching TRBD2. From germline, CDR1 is SGHNT and CDR2 YYREEE (reference sequence). Losses at the gene ends were 0 bases for V and 7 bases for J; bases not matched to a gene: 9. This CDR3 has 16 amino acids. The CDR3 DNA reads TGTGCCAGCAGCTTGGTCGGGTCGGGGGGGCCGAATGAGCAGTTCTTC. It codes for CASSLVGSGGPNEQFF.

This clonotype has just a few counts. The chain employs TRBV9 and TRBJ2-5, with a tentative D call TRBD2 (5 bases). This CDR3 region has 14 residues. In germline, CDR1 is SGDLS, CDR2 YYNGEE. Trimming removed 3 bases at V and 4 bases at J, with 13 bases between. In DNA, the CDR3 is TGTGCCAGCAGCGACGAGGCCGGAGGAGAGACCCAGTACTTC. Translated, it gives CASSDEAGGETQYF.

At least ten counts were recorded for this clonotype. The chain recombines TRBV6-6 with TRBJ1-2; D gene ambiguous. CDR3 length: 13 amino acids. The germline gives CDR1 MNHNY, CDR2 SVGAGI (reference sequence). V was trimmed by 0 bases and J by 4 bases, leaving 6 bases between them. The CDR3 DNA reads as TGTGCCAGCAGTTACTCCGCCAGCTATGGCTACACCTTC. Protein sequence: CASSYSASYGYTF.

A few counts support this clonotype. This chain's CDR3 is CATSRDSGQGDGYTF. The CDR3 DNA sequence: TGTGCCACCAGCAGGGATTCGGGACAGGGAGATGGCTACACCTTC. V gene TRBV15 combines with J gene TRBJ1-2; 9 bases fit TRBD1. The germline V gene encodes CDR1 LNHNV and CDR2 YYDKDF (reference sequence). Unmatched junction bases numbered 8, after V lost 3 bases and J lost 6 bases. The CDR3 length is 15 residues.

This clonotype was detected only a few times. This chain links TRBV6-2 or TRBV6-3 with TRBJ1-2, with D perhaps TRBD1 (6 bases). The V gene's germline CDR1 is MNHEY and CDR2 SVGEGT. V was pared by 7 bases and J by 10 bases, with 22 bases between. The CDR3 sequence is 14 residues long. This chain's CDR3 is CASTTGPKERLYTF. The CDR3 nucleotides are TGTGCCAGCACCACAGGGCCTAAGGAGCGCCTCTACACCTTC.

This clonotype was recorded a few times. The chain employs TRBV29-1 and TRBJ2-2; 14 bases map to TRBD2. V was clipped by 4 bases and J by 5 bases; unmatched bases: 6. The CDR3 extends over 16 amino acids. The germline V gene has CDR1 SQVTM and CDR2 ANQGSEA. CDR3 protein: CSVGRWTSGRTGELFF. The CDR3, as DNA: TGCAGCGTTGGACGATGGACTAGCGGGAGGACCGGGGAGCTGTTTTTT.